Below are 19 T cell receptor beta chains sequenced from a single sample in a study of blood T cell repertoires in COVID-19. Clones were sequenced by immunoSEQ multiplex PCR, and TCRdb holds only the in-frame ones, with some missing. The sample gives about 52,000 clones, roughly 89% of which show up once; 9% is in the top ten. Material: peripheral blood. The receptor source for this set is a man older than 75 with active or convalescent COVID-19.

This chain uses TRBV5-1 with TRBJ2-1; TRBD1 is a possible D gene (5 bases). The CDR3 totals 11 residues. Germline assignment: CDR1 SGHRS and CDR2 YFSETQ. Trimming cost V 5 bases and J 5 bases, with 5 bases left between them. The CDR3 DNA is TGCGCCAGCAGAGGGGACAATGAGCAGTTCTTC. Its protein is CASRGDNEQFF.

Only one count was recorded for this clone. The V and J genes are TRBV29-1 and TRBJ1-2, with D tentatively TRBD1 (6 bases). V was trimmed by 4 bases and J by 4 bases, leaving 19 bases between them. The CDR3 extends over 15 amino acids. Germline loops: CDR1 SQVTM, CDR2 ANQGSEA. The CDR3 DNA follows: TGCAGCGTTGTTCGACAGGAATGGGATGCCTATGGCTACACCTTC. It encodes CSVVRQEWDAYGYTF.

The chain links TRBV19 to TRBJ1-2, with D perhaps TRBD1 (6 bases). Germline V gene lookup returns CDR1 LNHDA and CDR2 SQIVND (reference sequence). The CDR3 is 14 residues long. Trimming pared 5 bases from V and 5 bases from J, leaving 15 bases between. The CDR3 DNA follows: TGTGCCAGTAGTGTGAGGACAGCAAGGTATGGCTACACCTTC. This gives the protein CASSVRTARYGYTF. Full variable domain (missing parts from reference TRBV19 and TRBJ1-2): DGGITQSPKYLFRKEGQNVTLSCEQNLNHDAMYWYRQDPGQGLRLIYYSQIVNDFQKGDIAEGYSVSREKKESFPLTVTSAQKNPTAFYLCASSVRTARYGYTFGSGTRLTVV.

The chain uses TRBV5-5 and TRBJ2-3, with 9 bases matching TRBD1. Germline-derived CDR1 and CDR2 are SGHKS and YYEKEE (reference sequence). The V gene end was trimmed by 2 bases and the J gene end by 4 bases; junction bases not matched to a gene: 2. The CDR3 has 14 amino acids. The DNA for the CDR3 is TGTGCCAGCAGCTTACAGGGGGCCGCAGATACGCAGTATTTT. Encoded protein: CASSLQGAADTQYF.

The CDR3, as DNA: TGCGCCATCCCAGGGTTCTACTACACCTTC. This sequence encodes CAIPGFYYTF. The J gene is TRBJ1-2, the V gene TRBV23-1, with a weak D call TRBD1 (5 bases). TRBV23-1 is an open reading frame whose function is uncertain. The CDR3 length is 10 residues. V lost 10 bases and J 10 bases, leaving 13 bases between the germline ends.

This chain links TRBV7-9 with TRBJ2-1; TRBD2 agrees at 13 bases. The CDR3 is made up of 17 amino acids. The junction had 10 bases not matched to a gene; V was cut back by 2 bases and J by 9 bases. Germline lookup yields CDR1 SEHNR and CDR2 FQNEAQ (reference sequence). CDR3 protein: CASSLFPGLAGRSEQFF. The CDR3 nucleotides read TGTGCCAGCAGCTTATTCCCGGGACTAGCGGGAAGGAGTGAGCAGTTCTTC.

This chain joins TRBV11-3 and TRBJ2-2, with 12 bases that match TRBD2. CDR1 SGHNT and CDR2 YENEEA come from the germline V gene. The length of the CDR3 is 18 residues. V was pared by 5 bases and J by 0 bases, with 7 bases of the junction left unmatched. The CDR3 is CASSPRLAGASNTGELFF. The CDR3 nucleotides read TGTGCCAGCAGCCCCAGACTAGCGGGGGCCTCGAACACCGGGGAGCTGTTTTTT. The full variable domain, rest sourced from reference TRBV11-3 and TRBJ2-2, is EAGVVQSPRYKIIEKKQPVAFWCNPISGHNTLYWYLQNLGQGPELLIRYENEEAVDDSQLPKDRFSAERLKGVDSTLKIQPAELGDSAVYLCASSPRLAGASNTGELFFGEGSRLTVL.

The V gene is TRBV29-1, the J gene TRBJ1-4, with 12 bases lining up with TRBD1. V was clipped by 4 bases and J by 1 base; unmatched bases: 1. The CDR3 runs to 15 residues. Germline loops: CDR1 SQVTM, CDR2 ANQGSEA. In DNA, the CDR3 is TGCAGCGTTGGGGACAGGGGGCTAACTAATGAAAAACTGTTTTTT. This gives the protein CSVGDRGLTNEKLFF.

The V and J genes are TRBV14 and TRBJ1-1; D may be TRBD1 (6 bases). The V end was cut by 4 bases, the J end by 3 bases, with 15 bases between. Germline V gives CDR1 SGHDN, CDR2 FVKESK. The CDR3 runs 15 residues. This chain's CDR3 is CASSLIQGGDTEAFF. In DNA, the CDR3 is TGTGCCAGCAGCCTCATACAGGGTGGGGACACTGAAGCTTTCTTT.

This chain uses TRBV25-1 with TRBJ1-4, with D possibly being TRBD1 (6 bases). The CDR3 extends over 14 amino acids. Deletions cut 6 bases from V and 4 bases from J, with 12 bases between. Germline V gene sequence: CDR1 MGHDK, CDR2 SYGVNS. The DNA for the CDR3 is TGTGCCAGCAGGAGAGGGGGAAATAATGAAAAACTGTTTTTT. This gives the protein CASRRGGNNEKLFF. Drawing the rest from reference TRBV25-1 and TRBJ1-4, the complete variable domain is EADIYQTPRYLVIGTGKKITLECSQTMGHDKMYWYQQDPGMELHLIHYSYGVNSTEKGDLSSESTVSRIRTEHFPLTLESARPSHTSQYLCASRRGGNNEKLFFGSGTQLSVL.

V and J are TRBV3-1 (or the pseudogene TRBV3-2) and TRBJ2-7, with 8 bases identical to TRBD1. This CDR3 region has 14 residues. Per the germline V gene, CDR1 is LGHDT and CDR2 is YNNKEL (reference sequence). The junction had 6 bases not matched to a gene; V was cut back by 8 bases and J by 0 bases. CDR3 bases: TGTGCCAGCTCCGGGACAGGTAGCTCCTACGAGCAGTACTTC. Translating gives CASSGTGSSYEQYF.

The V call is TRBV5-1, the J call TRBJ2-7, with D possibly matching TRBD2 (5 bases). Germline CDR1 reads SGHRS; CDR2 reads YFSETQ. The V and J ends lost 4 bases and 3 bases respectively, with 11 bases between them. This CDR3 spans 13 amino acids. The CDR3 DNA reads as TGCGCCAGCAGCCTGGGAGATTTCTACGAGCAGTACTTC. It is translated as CASSLGDFYEQYF.

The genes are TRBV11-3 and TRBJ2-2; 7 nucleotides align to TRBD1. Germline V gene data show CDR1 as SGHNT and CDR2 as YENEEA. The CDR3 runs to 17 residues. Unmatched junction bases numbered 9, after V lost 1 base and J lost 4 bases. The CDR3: CASSLGQGSASTGELFF. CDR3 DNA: TGTGCCAGCAGCTTAGGACAGGGCTCCGCGAGCACCGGGGAGCTGTTTTTT.

The CDR3 is CASSVVGQNYGYTF. In DNA form, the CDR3 reads TGTGCCAGCAGCGTAGTAGGACAAAACTATGGCTACACCTTC. The rearrangement links TRBV9 to TRBJ1-2, with D possibly TRBD1 on 5 matching bases. CDR1 SGDLS and CDR2 YYNGEE come from the germline V gene. V dropped 0 bases and J dropped 2 bases, with 8 bases sitting between them. The CDR3 runs to 14 residues.

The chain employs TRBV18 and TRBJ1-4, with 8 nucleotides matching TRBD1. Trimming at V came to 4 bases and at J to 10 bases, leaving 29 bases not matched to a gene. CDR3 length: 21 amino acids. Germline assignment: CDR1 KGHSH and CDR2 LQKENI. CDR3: CASSRQAKYGQGGTFKVKLFF. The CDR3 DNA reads TGTGCCAGCTCACGCCAAGCTAAATACGGACAGGGCGGAACTTTTAAAGTAAAACTGTTTTTT. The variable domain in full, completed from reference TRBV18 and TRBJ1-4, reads NAGVMQNPRHLVRRRGQEARLRCSPMKGHSHVYWYRQLPEEGLKFMVYLQKENIIDESGMPKERFSAEFPKEGPSILRIQQVVRGDSAAYFCASSRQAKYGQGGTFKVKLFFGSGTQLSVL.

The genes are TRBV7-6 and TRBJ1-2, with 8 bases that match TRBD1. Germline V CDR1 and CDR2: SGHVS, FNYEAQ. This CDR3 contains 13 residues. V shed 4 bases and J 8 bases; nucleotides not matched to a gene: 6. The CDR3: CASSSFDRGGYTF. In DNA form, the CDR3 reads TGTGCCAGCAGCTCCTTCGACAGGGGCGGCTACACCTTC.

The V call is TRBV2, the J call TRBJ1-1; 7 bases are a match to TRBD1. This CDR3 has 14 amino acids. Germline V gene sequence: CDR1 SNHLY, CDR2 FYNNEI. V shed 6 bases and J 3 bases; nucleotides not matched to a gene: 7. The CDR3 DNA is TGTGCCAGCAGCCCCCGAGGGGGCCACACTGAAGCTTTCTTT. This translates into CASSPRGGHTEAFF.

The CDR3 loop reads CASSQRDRDTEAFF. DNA for the CDR3: TGCGCCAGCAGCCAAAGGGACAGGGACACTGAAGCTTTCTTT. This chain links TRBV4-3 with TRBJ1-1; 9 nucleotides agree with TRBD1. V lost 2 bases and J lost 3; bases outside the gene matches: 1. The V gene's germline CDR1 is LGHNA and CDR2 YSLEER. The CDR3 totals 14 residues.

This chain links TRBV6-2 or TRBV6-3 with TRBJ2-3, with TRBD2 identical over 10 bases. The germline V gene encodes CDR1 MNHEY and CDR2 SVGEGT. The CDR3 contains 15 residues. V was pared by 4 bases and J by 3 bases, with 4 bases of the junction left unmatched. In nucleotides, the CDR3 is TGTGCCAGCAGTTTGCTAGCGGGAGCGACAGATACGCAGTATTTT. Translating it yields CASSLLAGATDTQYF.